This T cell receptor beta chain was observed in a study of molecular identifiers for immune sequencing clone quantification. The CDR3 covers 16 residues. V was pared by 1 base and J by 0 bases, with 12 bases between. The V gene's germline CDR1 is SGHVS and CDR2 FQNEAQ. This clonotype appeared many times. MiXCR, applied by TCRdb to the PCR reads, yields one record per CDR3 protein. The table records hundreds of thousands of distinct CDR3 sequences, about 25% of them present only once. The clonotype was recovered from a human donor in good health. Some libraries in this study had Jurkat cell RNA spiked in. This rearrangement joins TRBV7-8 to TRBJ1-1, with D hard to call. Sample: naive CD8+ T cells from blood, with Jurkat cell RNA spiked in. Subset of the sample: FACS-sorted CD8+CD4-CCR7+CD45RA+ naive T cells. In DNA form, the CDR3 reads TGTGCCAGCAGCTTAGGAAGATTCGGGGTGAACACTGAAGCTTTCTTT. This sequence encodes CASSLGRFGVNTEAFF.